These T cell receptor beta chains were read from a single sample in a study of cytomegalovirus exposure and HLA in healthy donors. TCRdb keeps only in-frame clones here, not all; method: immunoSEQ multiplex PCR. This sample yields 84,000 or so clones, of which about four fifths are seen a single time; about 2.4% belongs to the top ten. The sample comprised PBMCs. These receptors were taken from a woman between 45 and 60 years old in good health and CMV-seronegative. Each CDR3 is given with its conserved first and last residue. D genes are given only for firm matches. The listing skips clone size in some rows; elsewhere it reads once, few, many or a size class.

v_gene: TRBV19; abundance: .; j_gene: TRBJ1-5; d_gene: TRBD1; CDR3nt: TGTGCCAGTAGTATAGGTCCCGTCGACAGGGGTAATCAGCCCCAGCATTTT; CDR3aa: CASSIGPVDRGNQPQHF
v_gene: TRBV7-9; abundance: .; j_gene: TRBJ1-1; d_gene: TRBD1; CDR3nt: TGTGCCAGCAGCCCACGACTGAGTAATGCAGGGGGTATGAACACTGAAGCTTTCTTT; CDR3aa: CASSPRLSNAGGMNTEAFF
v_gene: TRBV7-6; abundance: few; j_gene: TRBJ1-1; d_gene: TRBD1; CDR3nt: TGTGCCAGCAGCCCCGGGACAGAAAACACTGAAGCTTTCTTT; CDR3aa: CASSPGTENTEAFF
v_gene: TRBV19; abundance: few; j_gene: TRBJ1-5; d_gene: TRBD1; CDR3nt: TGTGCCAGTAGGCCGGGACAGGCCGGGCGGCAGCCCCAGCATTTT; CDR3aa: CASRPGQAGRQPQHF
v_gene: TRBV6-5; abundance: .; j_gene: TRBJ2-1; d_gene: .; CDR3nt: TGTGCCAGCAGAAAAACCGGGAGAAACAATGAGCAGTTCTTC; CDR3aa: CASRKTGRNNEQFF
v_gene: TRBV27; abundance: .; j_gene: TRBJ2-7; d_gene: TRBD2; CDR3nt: TGTGCCAGCAGTTTAAGCGGGAGGATGTACGAGCAGTACTTC; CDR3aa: CASSLSGRMYEQYF
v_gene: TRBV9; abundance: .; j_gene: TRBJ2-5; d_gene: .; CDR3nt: TGTGCCAGCAGCGCAGATGTCAACCAGGGAGAGACCCAGTACTTC; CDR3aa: CASSADVNQGETQYF
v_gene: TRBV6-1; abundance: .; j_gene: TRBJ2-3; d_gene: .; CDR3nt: TGTGCCAGCAGTGAATCGCGGGGAGCAACAGATACGCAGTATTTT; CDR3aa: CASSESRGATDTQYF
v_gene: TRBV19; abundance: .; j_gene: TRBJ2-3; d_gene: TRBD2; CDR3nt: TGTGCCAGTAGTAGCCGACTAGCGGGAGGAACAGATACGCAGTATTTT; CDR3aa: CASSSRLAGGTDTQYF
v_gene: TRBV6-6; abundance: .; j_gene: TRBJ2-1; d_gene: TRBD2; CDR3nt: TGTGCCAGCAGCCGGACTAGCGGGAGGGGTGAGCAGTTCTTC; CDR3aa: CASSRTSGRGEQFF
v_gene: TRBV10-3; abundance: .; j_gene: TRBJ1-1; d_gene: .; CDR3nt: TGTGCCATCAGTGAGTCTATGGGGGGTTGGGGGGACACTGAAGCTTTCTTT; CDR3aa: CAISESMGGWGDTEAFF
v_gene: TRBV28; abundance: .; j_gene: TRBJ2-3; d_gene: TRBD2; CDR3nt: TGTGCCAGCAGTTTTAGGGACTACTCATCAGATACGCAGTATTTT; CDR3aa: CASSFRDYSSDTQYF
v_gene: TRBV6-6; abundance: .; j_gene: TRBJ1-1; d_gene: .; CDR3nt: TGTGCCAGCAGTTACCGGAACACTGAAGCTTTCTTT; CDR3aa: CASSYRNTEAFF
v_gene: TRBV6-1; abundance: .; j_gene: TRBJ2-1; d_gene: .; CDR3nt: TGTGCCAGCAACAATGCCGGAGGCTCCTACAATGAGCAGTTCTTC; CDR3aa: CASNNAGGSYNEQFF
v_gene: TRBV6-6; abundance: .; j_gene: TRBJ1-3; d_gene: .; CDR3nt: TGTGCCAGCAGTTACGTGGCAGGAGGAAACACCATATATTTT; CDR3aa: CASSYVAGGNTIYF
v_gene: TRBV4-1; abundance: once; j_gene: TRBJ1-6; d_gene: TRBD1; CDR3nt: TGCGCCAGCAGCCCCCGGGACAGGGGTTCACCCCTCCACTTT; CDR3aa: CASSPRDRGSPLHF
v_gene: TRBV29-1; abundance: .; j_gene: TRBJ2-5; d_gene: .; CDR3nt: TGCAGCGTTAACCAGGGACAAGAGACCCAGTACTTC; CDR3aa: CSVNQGQETQYF
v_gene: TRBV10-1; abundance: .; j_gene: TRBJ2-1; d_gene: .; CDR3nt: TGCGCCAGCAGGGTAGACAGAGACAATGAGCAGTTCTTC; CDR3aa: CASRVDRDNEQFF
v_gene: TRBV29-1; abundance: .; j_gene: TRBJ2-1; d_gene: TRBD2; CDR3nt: TGCAGCGCCTCGGGGGGATCCTACAATGAGCAGTTCTTC; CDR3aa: CSASGGSYNEQFF
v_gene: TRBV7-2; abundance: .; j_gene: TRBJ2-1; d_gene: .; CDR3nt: TGTGCCAGCAGCTTACTGGTCCTACCCTACAATGAGCAGTTCTTC; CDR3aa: CASSLLVLPYNEQFF
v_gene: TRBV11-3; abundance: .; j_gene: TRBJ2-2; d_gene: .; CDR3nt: TGTGCCAGCAGCTTCTCGACCGGGAGCGGGGAGCTGTTTTTT; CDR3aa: CASSFSTGSGELFF
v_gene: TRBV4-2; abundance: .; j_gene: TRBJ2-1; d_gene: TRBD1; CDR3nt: TGTGCCGGTCGGACAGGGAATGAGCAGTTCTTC; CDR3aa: CAGRTGNEQFF
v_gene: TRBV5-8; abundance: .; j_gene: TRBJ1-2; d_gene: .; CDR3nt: TGTGCCAGCAGCTTTGTCCAGTCAGGCTATGGCTACACCTTC; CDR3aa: CASSFVQSGYGYTF
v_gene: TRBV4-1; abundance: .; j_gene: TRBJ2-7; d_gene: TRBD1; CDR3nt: TGCGCCAGCAGCCACGGACAGGGGGCGTACGAGCAGTACTTC; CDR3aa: CASSHGQGAYEQYF
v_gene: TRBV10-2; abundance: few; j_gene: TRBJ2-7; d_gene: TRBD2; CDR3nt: TGCGCCAGCTGTGCGGCTAGCGGATCCTACGAGCAGTACTTC; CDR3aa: CASCAASGSYEQYF
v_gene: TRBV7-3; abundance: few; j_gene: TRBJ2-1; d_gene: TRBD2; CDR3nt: TGTGCCAGCAGCTCCGGGACTAGCGGGGCCGAGCAGTTCTTC; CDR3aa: CASSSGTSGAEQFF
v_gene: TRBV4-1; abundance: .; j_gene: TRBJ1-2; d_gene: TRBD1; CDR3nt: TGCGCCAGCAGCCCGGGACAGGGTTCAAACTATGGCTACACCTTC; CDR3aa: CASSPGQGSNYGYTF
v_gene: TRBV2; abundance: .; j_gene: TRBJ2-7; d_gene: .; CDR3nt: TGTGCCAGCAGTGAAGTTAGGACAGCCAACTTC; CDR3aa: CASSEVRTANF
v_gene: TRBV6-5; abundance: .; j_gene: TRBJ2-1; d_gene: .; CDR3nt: TGTGCCAGCAGTCCCCAAGGGGGCTACAATGAGCAGTTCTTC; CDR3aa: CASSPQGGYNEQFF
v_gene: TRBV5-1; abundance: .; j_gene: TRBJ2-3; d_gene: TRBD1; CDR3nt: TGCGCCAGCAGCTTTAGTACAGGGGGTAGCACAGATACGCAGTATTTT; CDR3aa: CASSFSTGGSTDTQYF
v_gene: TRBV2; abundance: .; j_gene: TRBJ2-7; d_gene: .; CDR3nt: TGTGCCAGCAGTTCCCAGGGACTTGGAAGGGACGAGCAGTACTTC; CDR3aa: CASSSQGLGRDEQYF
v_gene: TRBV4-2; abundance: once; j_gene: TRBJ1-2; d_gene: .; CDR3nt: TGTGCCAGCAGCCCGGGCGGGCAGGGGAGAGATGGCTACACCTTC; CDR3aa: CASSPGGQGRDGYTF
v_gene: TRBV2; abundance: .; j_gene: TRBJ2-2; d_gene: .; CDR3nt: TGTGCCAGCCTCTCGGGATCGAACACCGGGGAGCTGTTTTTT; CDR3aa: CASLSGSNTGELFF
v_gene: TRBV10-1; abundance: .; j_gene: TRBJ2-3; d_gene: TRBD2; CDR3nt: TGCGCCAGCAGCAAAGGACTAGCGGGGACAGATACGCAGTATTTT; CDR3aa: CASSKGLAGTDTQYF
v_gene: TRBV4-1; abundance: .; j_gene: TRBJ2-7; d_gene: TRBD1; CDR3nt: TGCGCCAGCAGCCAAGTCGGGGCAGGGGGCTTCTACGAGCAGTACTTC; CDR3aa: CASSQVGAGGFYEQYF
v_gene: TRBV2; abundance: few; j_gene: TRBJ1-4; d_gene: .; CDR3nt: TGTGCCAGTCTCACAGGGAGTAATGAAAAACTGTTTTTT; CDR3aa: CASLTGSNEKLFF
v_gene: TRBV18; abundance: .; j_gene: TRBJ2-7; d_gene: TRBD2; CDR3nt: TGTGCCAGCTCACCCGGACTAGCGATCGCCTACGAGCAGTACTTC; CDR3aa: CASSPGLAIAYEQYF